This T cell receptor (beta chain) appears in the sequencing data of a study of blood T cells in healthy people across ages. Study results and caveats: Naive T cell percentage by flow cytometry tracked strongly with beta diversity. Long-lived donors carried more naive CD4+ cells and greater diversity than aged donors.

A second roughly 7 to 11 cycle PCR used barcoded and J-beta primers. Template switching added a 12-random-nucleotide identifier to every cDNA molecule. One entry per CDR3 protein results from TCRdb running MiXCR on the 5' RACE reads. The profile covers some 1.7 million distinct CDR3 sequences, with about 30% appearing a single time and about 8% taken by the ten largest. With regard to this clonotype: The antigen is undetermined.

The V gene lost 7 bases and the J gene lost 2 bases, with 9 bases spanning the gap. CDR1 GTSNPN and CDR2 SVGIG come from the germline V gene (reference sequence). This CDR3 is 13 amino acids long. The sequencing input was blood. This chain joins TRBV30 and TRBJ2-6, with D perhaps matching TRBD2 (6 bases). This TCR was recovered from a woman aged 25 to 45 in good health. The CDR3 protein is CALQRAGANVLTF. The CDR3 DNA sequence: TGTGCCTTACAGCGGGCTGGGGCCAACGTCCTGACTTTC.